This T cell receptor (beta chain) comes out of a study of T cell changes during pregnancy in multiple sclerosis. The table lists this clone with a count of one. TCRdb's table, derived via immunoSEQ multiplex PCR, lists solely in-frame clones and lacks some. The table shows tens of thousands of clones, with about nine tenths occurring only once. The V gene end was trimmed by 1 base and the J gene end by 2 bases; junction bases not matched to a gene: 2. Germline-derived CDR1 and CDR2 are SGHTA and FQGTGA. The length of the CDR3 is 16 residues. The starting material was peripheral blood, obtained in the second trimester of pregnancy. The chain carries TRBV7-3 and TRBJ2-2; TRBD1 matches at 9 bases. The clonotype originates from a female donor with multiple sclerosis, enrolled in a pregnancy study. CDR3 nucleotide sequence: TGTGCCAGCAGCTTAAGGGGACAGGGAAACACCGGGGAGCTGTTTTTT. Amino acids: CASSLRGQGNTGELFF.